This T cell receptor (beta chain) comes out of a study of molecular identifiers for immune sequencing clone quantification. This clonotype was found a few times. Preparation of the bulk TCR libraries relied on previously described methods and listed TCR primers. TCRdb re-called the PCR reads with MiXCR, one entry per CDR3 protein. The table lists nearly 650,000 distinct CDR3 sequences, roughly 25% of them singletons. CDR3 length: 15 amino acids. The V end lost 8 bases, the J end lost 8 bases, and 23 bases lay between the germline ends. The rearrangement joins TRBV5-3 to TRBJ2-1; perhaps TRBD1 as D (6 bases). TRBV5-3 is flagged as an ORF with uncertain function. The TCR sequence derives from a human donor in good health. Some libraries in this study had Jurkat cell RNA spiked in. The sample taken for sequencing was naive CD8+ T cells from blood, with Jurkat cell RNA spiked in. Subset denoted: FACS-sorted CD8+CD4-CCR7+CD45RA+ naive T cells. CDR3 sequence reads: CASIPEQGSFYEQFF. DNA of the CDR3: TGTGCCAGCATCCCTGAACAGGGTAGTTTCTATGAGCAGTTCTTC.